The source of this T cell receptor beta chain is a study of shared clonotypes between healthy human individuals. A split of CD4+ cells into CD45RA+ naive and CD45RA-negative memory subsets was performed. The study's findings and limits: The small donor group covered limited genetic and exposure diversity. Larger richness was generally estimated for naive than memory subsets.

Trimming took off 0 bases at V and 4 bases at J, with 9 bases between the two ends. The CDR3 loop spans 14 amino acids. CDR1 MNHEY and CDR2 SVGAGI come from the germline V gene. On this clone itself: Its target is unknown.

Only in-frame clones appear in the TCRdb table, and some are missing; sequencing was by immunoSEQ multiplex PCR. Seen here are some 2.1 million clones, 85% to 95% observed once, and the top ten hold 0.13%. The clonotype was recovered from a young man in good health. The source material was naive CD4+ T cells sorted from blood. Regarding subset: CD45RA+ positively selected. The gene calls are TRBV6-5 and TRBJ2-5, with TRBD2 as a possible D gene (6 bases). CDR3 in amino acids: CASSYSLGGETQYF. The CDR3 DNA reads TGTGCCAGCAGTTACTCATTGGGAGGAGAGACCCAGTACTTC.